This T cell receptor beta chain was retrieved from a study of cytomegalovirus exposure and HLA in healthy donors. Turning to the study itself: In terms of ancestry, the Caucasian-associated cluster contained 75% to 85% of the 300 to 400 genotyped donors. Whole-study findings and limits: When analyzed later, a missense DCLRE1C variant was found to be linked to TCR beta V- and J-gene trimming. TCR sequences were mostly rare, though some public TCRs occurred in many donors. It was shown in a later analysis that HLA-associated TCR beta chains were more clonally expanded than other, equally common chains.

CDR1 and CDR2 (germline): SGDLS, YYNGEE. Trimming shortened V by 7 bases and J by 4 bases, and 15 bases separated the two germline ends. This CDR3 region has 13 residues. The PCR was carried out with 60 Vbeta primers and 13 Jbeta primers. Some clones are missing from TCRdb's copy, which holds only in-frame ones; the method was immunoSEQ multiplex PCR. The table lists some 130,000 clones, more than 8% of them singletons. This clone was detected a few times. As yet, its antigen is unknown. The V call is TRBV9, the J call TRBJ2-7; TRBD2 might be the D (6 bases). The sample taken for sequencing was PBMCs. The TCR originated in a man aged 50 to 60 in good health and CMV-seronegative. CDR3 sequence (DNA): TGTGCCAGCGGCTCCCTCGGGGGTTACGAGCAGTACTTC. Translated: CASGSLGGYEQYF. Full variable domain (rest looked up from reference TRBV9 and TRBJ2-7): DSGVTQTPKHLITATGQRVTLRCSPRSGDLSVYWYQQSLDQGLQFLIQYYNGEERAKGNILERFSAQQFPDLHSELNLSSLELGDSALYFCASGSLGGYEQYFGPGTRLTVT.